This T cell receptor beta chain is from a study of T cell responses to AZD1222 COVID-19 vaccine. General observations from the study: The repertoires were collected only after the peak T cell response. The study reported that nearly half of spike-specific TCRs target unmutated variant regions. The donor cohort was predominantly white British with a female majority, and clonal diversity may have been underestimated.

V dropped 5 bases and J dropped 4 bases, with 14 bases sitting between them. The germline V gene has CDR1 LNHDA and CDR2 SQIVND (reference sequence). The CDR3 length is 14 residues. On this clone: Its antigen is unknown.

Produced via immunoSEQ multiplex PCR; TCRdb's table is partial and in-frame only. Of under 130,000 clones in the sample, 89% were seen once. V is TRBV19 and J is TRBJ2-5; possibly TRBD1 or TRBD2 for D (6 bases each). Here the sequenced sample was peripheral blood, taken 28 days after the second AZD1222 dose. This receptor was identified in an adult who received the AZD1222 COVID-19 vaccine. The CDR3 protein is CASSGGTSGETQYF. The DNA of the CDR3 is TGTGCCAGTAGTGGCGGGACAAGCGGAGAGACCCAGTACTTC.